This TCR beta chain was recovered during a study of breast tumors, draining lymph nodes, adjacent tissues. General observations from the study: Tumor T cell lymph node origin was a supported hypothesis, not proven.

TCRdb used MiXCR to reprocess the multiplex PCR reads, holding one entry per CDR3 protein. The data hold under 150,000 distinct CDR3 sequences, with just under 20% observed a single time. The V gene end was trimmed by 2 bases and the J gene end by 4 bases; junction bases not matched to a gene: 7. This CDR3 comprises 17 residues. The germline V gene has CDR1 MGHRA and CDR2 YSYEKL. Samples came from axillary lymph nodes draining the breast cancer. Ten or more counts support this clonotype. Its target is not known. The sequencing input was axillary lymph node tissue. The rearrangement joins TRBV4-1 to TRBJ2-1, with 11 bases identical to TRBD1. The source of this sequence is a female donor with breast cancer. Some clones in this sample may be carry-over from other donors' samples. The CDR3 region is CASSQTSGTGGYNEQFF. CDR3 DNA: TGCGCCAGCAGCCAAACGTCCGGGACAGGGGGTTACAATGAGCAGTTCTTC.